The 25 T cell receptor beta chains below come from one sample, sequenced in a study of spatial heterogeneity in lung cancer. The study, taken as a whole, reports: It was found that expanded intratumoral alpha and beta TCR counts tracked tumor mutation counts.

Using its own MiXCR run on the 5' RACE reads, TCRdb lists one record per CDR3 protein. Among 650 to 950 distinct CDR3 sequences listed, 9.5% to 13% were seen once. Time point described: sample taken at primary tumor resection. Their antigens are not known. Sample: lung tumor tissue, taken at surgery. The receptors come from a male donor with early-stage non-small cell lung cancer.

This clonotype was seen only a few times. Within a library made for alpha chains, this beta chain is off target, and its count is uninformative. This sequence joins TRBV2 and TRBJ2-3; 7 bases match TRBD2. There are 16 residues in the CDR3. Trimming took 3 bases from V and 4 from J; bases not matched to a gene: 10. Germline-derived CDR1 and CDR2 are SNHLY and FYNNEI. CDR3 nucleotides: TGTGCCAGCAGTGACCCGGCTAGCCGGGGGGCAGATACGCAGTATTTT. This gives the protein CASSDPASRGADTQYF.

Comments on this clonotype: Since it is a stray read in a library aimed at alpha chains, this beta chain has a size that is not meaningful. The rearrangement joins TRBV11-2 to TRBJ2-3, with 10 bases identical to TRBD2. Germline loops: CDR1 SGHAT, CDR2 FQNNGV. The CDR3 is 15 amino acids. The V and J ends lost 2 bases and 3 bases, in that order; junction bases with no gene match: 2. The CDR3 spells CASSLSGGVTDTQYF. The DNA for the CDR3 is TGTGCCAGCAGCTTAAGCGGGGGGGTGACAGATACGCAGTATTTT. The complete variable domain, with remaining parts taken from reference TRBV11-2 and TRBJ2-3, reads EAGVAQSPRYKIIEKRQSVAFWCNPISGHATLYWYQQILGQGPKLLIQFQNNGVVDDSQLPKDRFSAERLKGVDSTLKIQPAKLEDSAVYLCASSLSGGVTDTQYFGPGTRLTVL.

This clonotype is medium-sized (0.01 to 0.1%) by share. Being off target in a library aimed at alpha chains, this beta chain has a size of little meaning. This sequence joins TRBV6-1 and TRBJ1-2; D is uncertain. The CDR3 sequence is 17 residues long. CDR1 is MNHNS, CDR2 SASEGT, per germline. The V end was cut by 6 bases, the J end by 4 bases, with 24 bases between. CDR3 region: CASRGPKGRPPSYGYTF. In DNA, the CDR3 is TGTGCCAGCAGGGGTCCCAAGGGCCGGCCCCCTAGCTATGGCTACACCTTC.

On this clonotype: Since it is a stray read in a library aimed at alpha chains, this beta chain has a size that is not meaningful. V gene TRBV7-2 combines with J gene TRBJ2-3; D unclear. The CDR3 length is 13 residues. The V and J ends lost 4 bases and 5 bases respectively, with 10 bases between them. Germline assignment: CDR1 SGHTA and CDR2 FQGNSA. The CDR3 loop reads CASSSDTGDTQYF. CDR3 nucleotide sequence: TGTGCCAGCAGCTCCGACACGGGAGATACGCAGTATTTT. The full variable domain, completed using reference TRBV7-2 and TRBJ2-3, is GAGVSQSPSNKVTEKGKDVELRCDPISGHTALYWYRQSLGQGLEFLIYFQGNSAPDKSGLPSDRFSAERTGGSVSTLTIQRTQQEDSAVYLCASSSDTGDTQYFGPGTRLTVL.

By frequency in the sample, this clonotype is medium-sized. The library was built for alpha chains, so this beta chain is an off-target read and its size means little. The genes are TRBV19 and TRBJ2-1; D is unresolved. Germline CDR1 is LNHDA and CDR2 is SQIVND (reference sequence). Between the trimmed V and J ends, which lost 9 bases and 0 bases, there was a span of 15 bases. This CDR3 has 15 amino acids. DNA for the CDR3: TGTGCCAGCCGAGGTGACACGAGCTCCTACAATGAGCAGTTCTTC. Amino acids: CASRGDTSSYNEQFF.

By share of the sample, this clonotype is medium-sized. Within a library made for alpha chains, this beta chain is off target, and its count is uninformative. The rearrangement joins TRBV29-1 to TRBJ2-6; possibly TRBD1 or TRBD2 for D (6 bases each). Looked up from germline, CDR1 is SQVTM and CDR2 is ANQGSEA. The CDR3 covers 16 residues. The V end was cut by 5 bases, the J end by 0 bases, with 14 bases between. The CDR3 DNA follows: TGCAGCGTTTCGACCGGGGGCGACTCTGGGGCCAACGTCCTGACTTTC. Encoded protein: CSVSTGGDSGANVLTF. Full variable domain (rest looked up from reference TRBV29-1 and TRBJ2-6): SAVISQKPSRDICQRGTSLTIQCQVDSQVTMMFWYRQQPGQSLTLIATANQGSEATYESGFVIDKFPISRPNLTFSTLTVSNMSPEDSSIYLCSVSTGGDSGANVLTFGAGSRLTVL.

This clonotype is termed large. Found in a library prepared for alpha chains, this beta chain is an off-target read, and its abundance has little meaning. CDR3 sequence (DNA): TGTGCCAGCACCCGACAGGGGAATGAAAAACTGTTTTTT. As protein: CASTRQGNEKLFF. The chain carries TRBV6-6 and TRBJ1-4, with 8 bases that match TRBD1. The germline V gene encodes CDR1 MNHNY and CDR2 SVGAGI (reference sequence). CDR3 length equals 13 residues. Unmatched junction bases numbered 3, after V lost 7 bases and J lost 5 bases.

This clonotype is medium-sized (0.01 to 0.1%). Because the library targeted alpha chains, this beta chain is an off-target read whose size means little. V usage is TRBV12-3 or TRBV12-4 and J usage is TRBJ2-1; TRBD1 matches at 8 bases. Trimming removed 2 bases from V and 9 bases from J; junction bases left unmatched: 6. CDR3 size: 14 residues. This CDR3 is CASSLQGAVGEQFF. In DNA form, the CDR3 reads TGTGCCAGCAGTTTACAGGGGGCTGTGGGTGAGCAGTTCTTC.

This clonotype counts as large. In a library made to pick up alpha chains, this beta chain is a stray read with a size that means little. This chain joins TRBV10-3 and TRBJ2-3; D is possibly TRBD1 (6 bases). The CDR3 extends over 14 amino acids. Trimming shortened V by 3 bases and J by 0 bases, and 7 bases separated the two germline ends. The germline CDR1 and CDR2 sequences are ENHRY and SYGVKD. The CDR3 coding sequence is TGTGCCATCAGTGACGGACAGAGCACAGATACGCAGTATTTT. Amino acid sequence: CAISDGQSTDTQYF.

This clonotype qualifies as medium-sized. This beta chain turned up in a library designed for alpha chains; as an off-target read, its abundance says little. This rearrangement joins TRBV2 to TRBJ1-5; 9 nucleotides agree with TRBD1. With 7 bases clipped from V and 6 bases from J, the junction kept 7 bases outside the gene matches. Germline V gene lookup returns CDR1 SNHLY and CDR2 FYNNEI. There are 14 residues in the CDR3. CDR3: CASNKQGARQPQHF. CDR3 coding DNA: TGTGCCAGCAATAAACAGGGGGCTCGTCAGCCCCAGCATTTT. Complete variable domain (other parts from reference TRBV2 and TRBJ1-5): EPEVTQTPSHQVTQMGQEVILRCVPISNHLYFYWYRQILGQKVEFLVSFYNNEISEKSEIFDDQFSVERPDGSNFTLKIRSTKLEDSAMYFCASNKQGARQPQHFGDGTRLSIL.

Details on this clonotype: A library prepared for alpha chains yielded this beta chain as an off-target read; its size is of little meaning. CDR3 residues: CASSLRTSGSGETQYF. The CDR3 DNA follows: TGTGCCAGCAGCTTGAGGACTAGCGGGAGTGGAGAGACCCAGTACTTC. This chain links TRBV7-8 with TRBJ2-5; 13 nucleotides agree with TRBD2. Germline loops: CDR1 SGHVS, CDR2 FQNEAQ. V shed 3 bases, J shed 4 bases, and the junction held 5 bases outside the gene matches. This CDR3 spans 16 amino acids.

In its sample, this clonotype ranks as large. In a library made to pick up alpha chains, this beta chain is a stray read with a size that means little. The chain combines TRBV5-1 with TRBJ1-1, with D tentatively TRBD1 (6 bases). CDR3 length: 15 amino acids. Trimming cost V 0 bases and J 3 bases, with 12 bases left between them. Germline V gene lookup returns CDR1 SGHRS and CDR2 YFSETQ. CDR3 nucleotide sequence: TGCGCCAGCAGCTTGGTACAGGGCCGGGACACTGAAGCTTTCTTT. Translating it yields CASSLVQGRDTEAFF.

Comments on this clonotype: This beta chain appears as a stray read in a library generated for alpha chains; its size is not informative. V usage is TRBV5-6 and J usage is TRBJ1-1, with TRBD1 matching over 7 bases. The CDR3 extends over 13 amino acids. Losses at the gene ends were 2 bases for V and 5 bases for J; bases not matched to a gene: 3. Germline V CDR1 and CDR2: SGHDT, YYEEEE. Here the CDR3 reads CASSFHRGTEAFF. The CDR3 nucleotides read TGTGCCAGCAGCTTTCACAGGGGTACTGAAGCTTTCTTT.

This clonotype ranks as medium-sized. The library was designed around alpha chains, so this beta chain is a stray read whose abundance carries little weight. This chain joins TRBV20-1 and TRBJ2-5; 7 bases align to TRBD1. This CDR3 comprises 14 residues. V lost 3 bases and J lost 3; bases outside the gene matches: 7. Germline V gene data show CDR1 as DFQATT and CDR2 as SNEGSKA (reference sequence). The CDR3 loop reads CSARIGTAKETQYF. CDR3 nucleotides: TGCAGTGCTAGGATCGGGACAGCCAAAGAGACCCAGTACTTC.

This clonotype is medium-sized by share. A library prepared for alpha chains yielded this beta chain as an off-target read; its size is of little meaning. The V and J genes are TRBV20-1 and TRBJ2-5, with D perhaps given as TRBD1 or TRBD2 (6 bases each). The CDR3 loop spans 12 amino acids. Trimming took 7 bases from V and 5 from J, leaving 14 bases between them. CDR1 DFQATT and CDR2 SNEGSKA come from the germline V gene (reference sequence). CDR3 DNA: TGCAGTGAATTCGGGGGCGGGGAGACCCAGTACTTC. Translating gives CSEFGGGETQYF.

By sample fraction, this clonotype is large (0.1 to 1%). This beta chain represents an off-target read in a library built for alpha chains; its size is of limited meaning. This rearrangement joins TRBV28 to TRBJ1-5, with D possibly TRBD1 on 6 matching bases. V lost 6 bases to trimming and J lost 0 bases, with 12 bases between them. CDR1 and CDR2 (germline): MDHEN, SYDVKM. CDR3 length: 15 residues. In DNA form, the CDR3 reads TGTGCCAGCAGAGCCGACAGGCTTAGCAATCAGCCCCAGCATTTT. Amino acids: CASRADRLSNQPQHF.

By proportion, this clonotype is medium-sized. This beta chain slipped into a library made for alpha chains as a stray read, so its size is not meaningful. This chain joins TRBV7-9 and TRBJ1-2; 10 bases line up with TRBD1. Trimming at V came to 5 bases and at J to 4 bases, leaving 1 base not matched to a gene. The CDR3 extends over 13 amino acids. Germline V gives CDR1 SEHNR, CDR2 FQNEAQ (reference sequence). DNA of the CDR3: TGTGCCAGCAGCCGGGACAGGGGCTATGGCTACACCTTC. Encoded protein: CASSRDRGYGYTF.

This clonotype ranks as large. Being off target in a library aimed at alpha chains, this beta chain has a size of little meaning. The gene calls are TRBV20-1 and TRBJ2-1, with 8 positions matching TRBD2. The junction had 5 bases not matched to a gene; V was cut back by 6 bases and J by 7 bases. This CDR3 is 12 amino acids long. The V gene's germline CDR1 is DFQATT and CDR2 SNEGSKA (reference sequence). The CDR3 is CSAGGRRNEQFF. In DNA form, the CDR3 reads TGCAGTGCGGGCGGGAGGAGGAATGAGCAGTTCTTC.

Relative to its sample, this clonotype is medium-sized. Found in a library prepared for alpha chains, this beta chain is an off-target read, and its abundance has little meaning. The V gene is TRBV10-3, the J gene TRBJ2-3, with TRBD2 as a possible D gene (6 bases). The CDR3 extends over 14 amino acids. The V end lost 10 bases, the J end lost 0 bases, and 14 bases lay between the germline ends. CDR1 and CDR2 from the germline V gene are ENHRY and SYGVKD. DNA of the CDR3: TGTGCCACTCGACTAGGAACTAGCACAGATACGCAGTATTTT. It translates to CATRLGTSTDTQYF.

By proportion, this clonotype is medium-sized. Found in a library prepared for alpha chains, this beta chain is an off-target read, and its abundance has little meaning. The chain is built from TRBV18 and TRBJ2-2, with 7 bases that match TRBD1. In germline, CDR1 is KGHSH, CDR2 LQKENI. The CDR3 length is 14 residues. The V segment lost 6 bases and the J segment 4 bases; nucleotides outside the gene matches: 5. The CDR3 loop is CASSEQGLTGELFF. The CDR3 DNA is TGTGCCAGCTCGGAACAGGGGCTCACCGGGGAGCTGTTTTTT.

By its share, this clonotype is medium-sized. Because this beta chain is a stray read in a library intended to capture alpha chains, its abundance should not be given much weight. The chain couples TRBV5-1 to TRBJ2-1, with 11 bases aligning to TRBD2. Germline CDR1 SGHRS, CDR2 YFSETQ. The ends lost 5 bases at V and 3 bases at J; junction bases unmatched: 4. The CDR3 has 15 amino acids. The CDR3 protein is CASRKTSGSYNEQFF. Written as DNA, the CDR3 is TGCGCCAGCAGGAAAACTAGCGGGAGCTACAATGAGCAGTTCTTC.

This clonotype counts as medium-sized. A library prepared for alpha chains yielded this beta chain as an off-target read; its size is of little meaning. CDR3 DNA sequence: TGTGCCAGCAGCCTCGGGACGAAAGAGACCCAGTACTTC. Translation: CASSLGTKETQYF. The gene calls are TRBV5-6 and TRBJ2-5, with D perhaps assigned TRBD1 or TRBD2 (5 bases each). The CDR3 runs to 13 residues. The germline V and J ends were trimmed by 4 bases and 3 bases, with 10 bases remaining between them. Germline assignment: CDR1 SGHDT and CDR2 YYEEEE.

Within the sample, this clonotype is medium-sized. Little can be read into the size of this beta chain, an off-target read in a library designed for alpha chains. The V call is TRBV20-1, the J call TRBJ2-1; perhaps TRBD1 as D (6 bases). Trimming cost V 7 bases and J 7 bases, with 11 bases left between them. The CDR3 covers 11 residues. CDR1 is DFQATT and CDR2 is SNEGSKA in the germline V gene (reference sequence). This CDR3 is CSVTQGNEQFF. The DNA of the CDR3 is TGCAGTGTCACACAGGGTAATGAGCAGTTCTTC.

By share, this clonotype ranks as medium-sized. For a library built for alpha chains, this beta chain is a stray read; little rests on its size. The genes are TRBV7-2 and TRBJ1-1; D unclear. V lost 3 bases and J 0 bases, leaving 17 bases between the germline ends. The CDR3 runs 17 residues. CDR1 is SGHTA, CDR2 FQGNSA, per germline. CDR3 protein: CASSFKPRARMNTEAFF. The CDR3 coding sequence is TGTGCCAGCAGCTTTAAGCCTAGGGCAAGAATGAACACTGAAGCTTTCTTT.

This clonotype ranks as medium-sized (0.01 to 0.1%). With the library built for alpha chains, this beta chain is off target and its frequency is not meaningful. The J gene is TRBJ2-7, the V gene TRBV11-2, with TRBD1 matching 7 bases. The CDR3 is 14 amino acids. Germline assignment: CDR1 SGHAT and CDR2 FQNNGV. The trim removed 2 bases at V and 2 bases at J, leaving 3 bases unmatched. CDR3 sequence reads: CASSLTGTAYEQYF. Here the CDR3 DNA reads TGTGCCAGCAGCTTAACCGGGACAGCCTACGAGCAGTACTTC.